This is a list of T cell receptor beta chains from one sample in a study of spatial heterogeneity in lung cancer. MiXCR, applied by TCRdb to the 5' RACE reads, yields one record per CDR3 protein. Counted here are 49,000 or so distinct CDR3 sequences, roughly 10% occurring once; the ten biggest clones make up around two fifths. The sequenced sample was PBMCs, obtained at surgery. These receptor sequences come from a female donor with early-stage non-small cell lung cancer. CDR3s include the opening cysteine and the closing phenylalanine or tryptophan. A D gene is named only where the DNA matches it firmly. A clone size is listed for some rows: how often the clone was seen (once, few, many), or a class if it is expanded.

cdr3_aa cdr3_nt clone_size j_call d_call cdr3_length v_call
CATSRDRGKEKLFF TGTGCCACCAGCAGGGACAGGGGGAAAGAAAAACTGTTTTTT few TRBJ1-4 TRBD1 14 TRBV15
CASSFVSFEQYF TGTGCCAGCAGCTTCGTTAGCTTCGAGCAGTACTTC few TRBJ2-7 - 12 TRBV7-2
CASSQGQGSYEQYF TGTGCCAGCAGCCAAGGACAGGGCTCCTACGAGCAGTACTTC few TRBJ2-7 TRBD1 14 TRBV14
CASSGPLRREKLFF TGTGCCAGCAGTGGACCCCTCCGCCGGGAAAAACTGTTTTTT few TRBJ1-4 - 14 TRBV25-1
CASSEGSGIYEQYF TGTGCCAGCAGTGAGGGTAGCGGAATATACGAGCAGTACTTC few TRBJ2-7 - 14 TRBV6-1
CASSQDRPSGGIGTDTQYF TGCGCCAGCAGCCAAGATCGGCCTAGCGGGGGGATCGGCACAGATACGCAGTATTTT - TRBJ2-3 TRBD2 19 TRBV4-3
CASSPSVQGDYGYTF TGTGCCAGCTCACCCTCCGTCCAGGGCGACTATGGCTACACCTTC many TRBJ1-2 - 15 TRBV18
CASSLEHTEAFF TGTGCCAGCAGCTTGGAACACACTGAAGCTTTCTTT few TRBJ1-1 - 12 TRBV5-4
CASTLVASGGPIAKNIQYF TGTGCCAGCACTCTGGTGGCTAGCGGGGGACCTATAGCCAAAAACATTCAGTACTTC - TRBJ2-4 TRBD2 19 TRBV2
CSARGAAEKLFF TGCAGTGCTAGAGGCGCCGCCGAAAAACTGTTTTTT few TRBJ1-4 - 12 TRBV20-1
CSARGAGQRTDTQYF TGCAGTGCTAGAGGGGCGGGCCAACGCACAGATACGCAGTATTTT few TRBJ2-3 - 15 TRBV20-1
CASSLGLAGSTGELFF TGTGCCAGCAGCTTGGGACTAGCGGGGTCCACCGGGGAGCTGTTTTTT many TRBJ2-2 TRBD2 16 TRBV7-2
CASSLARDNTGELFF TGTGCCAGCAGCTTAGCTCGTGATAACACCGGGGAGCTGTTTTTT many TRBJ2-2 - 15 TRBV11-1
CASSYLEGSEQYF TGTGCCAGCAGTTACTTGGAGGGGAGTGAGCAGTACTTC few TRBJ2-7 - 13 TRBV6-2/TRBV6-3
CASGSTSGGAVEQFF TGTGCCAGCGGTTCGACTAGCGGGGGGGCTGTTGAGCAGTTCTTC - TRBJ2-1 TRBD2 15 TRBV6-2/TRBV6-3
CASSPPINIYEQYF TGTGCCAGCAGCCCCCCCATCAACATCTACGAGCAGTACTTC few TRBJ2-7 - 14 TRBV7-9
CASSLVTTDTQYF TGTGCCAGCAGCTTAGTGACCACAGATACGCAGTATTTT - TRBJ2-3 - 13 TRBV7-2
CSVTGGTYEQYF TGCAGTGTTACGGGGGGGACCTACGAGCAGTACTTC - TRBJ2-7 TRBD2 12 TRBV20-1
CASSRQVNTGELFF TGTGCCAGTAGTCGACAGGTGAACACCGGGGAGCTGTTTTTT - TRBJ2-2 - 14 TRBV19
CASSAGLGRTDTQYF TGTGCCAGCAGCGCCGGACTAGGGCGCACAGATACGCAGTATTTT few TRBJ2-3 TRBD2 15 TRBV5-4
CASSGGVRTEAFF TGTGCCAGCAGTGGAGGGGTTCGAACTGAAGCTTTCTTT few TRBJ1-1 - 13 TRBV2
CASSLGTGLPGLEAFF TGTGCCAGCAGCTTAGGGACCGGCCTCCCGGGCCTTGAAGCTTTCTTT - TRBJ1-1 - 16 TRBV5-5
CASSGWSQETQYF TGTGCCAGCAGTGGTTGGTCTCAAGAGACCCAGTACTTC few TRBJ2-5 - 13 TRBV6-1
CASSLGSGANEKLFF TGTGCCAGCAGTTTAGGGTCCGGAGCTAATGAAAAACTGTTTTTT few TRBJ1-4 - 15 TRBV28
CASRWGTGAFETQYF TGTGCCAGCAGGTGGGGGACAGGGGCTTTCGAGACCCAGTACTTC few TRBJ2-5 TRBD1 15 TRBV5-6
CSVRQASYEQYF TGCAGCGTTAGACAGGCCTCCTACGAGCAGTACTTC many TRBJ2-7 - 12 TRBV29-1
CASSAEPGDAYNSPLHF TGTGCCAGCAGCGCCGAACCAGGGGATGCCTATAATTCACCCCTCCACTTT many TRBJ1-6 - 17 TRBV9
CASSLGQATDTQYF TGTGCCAGCAGTCTAGGTCAGGCCACAGATACGCAGTATTTT many TRBJ2-3 - 14 TRBV6-5
CASSARLAGGPRETQYF TGTGCCAGCAGTGCCCGACTAGCGGGGGGGCCCAGAGAGACCCAGTACTTC - TRBJ2-5 TRBD2 17 TRBV28
CASVTGYGYTF TGTGCCAGTGTAACAGGGTACGGCTACACCTTC - TRBJ1-2 - 11 TRBV12-3/TRBV12-4
CSVDPRGGPIEQFF TGCAGCGTTGACCCTCGCGGGGGGCCAATTGAGCAGTTCTTC - TRBJ2-1 TRBD2 14 TRBV29-1
CASSLGPELSNSNQPQHF TGTGCCAGCAGCTTGGGTCCTGAACTGAGTAACAGCAATCAGCCCCAGCATTTT - TRBJ1-5 - 18 TRBV5-8
CASSTSGGNQPQHF TGTGCCAGTAGTACTTCAGGGGGCAATCAGCCCCAGCATTTT - TRBJ1-5 - 14 TRBV19
CASRWGGEGYEQYF TGCGCCAGCAGATGGGGAGGGGAAGGATACGAGCAGTACTTC few TRBJ2-7 TRBD2 14 TRBV5-1
CASSYSRVNGGELFF TGTGCCAGCAGCTATTCCCGGGTGAACGGCGGGGAGCTGTTTTTT few TRBJ2-2 - 15 TRBV7-2
CSARGGQERVNSPLHF TGCAGTGCTAGAGGGGGACAGGAACGAGTAAATTCACCCCTCCACTTT many TRBJ1-6 TRBD1 16 TRBV20-1
CASSPAGTSGGAHEQFF TGTGCCAGCAGCCCCGCAGGGACTAGCGGGGGGGCCCATGAGCAGTTCTTC - TRBJ2-1 TRBD2 17 TRBV3-1
CASSAAGSSYEQYF TGCGCCAGCAGCGCAGCAGGGAGCTCCTACGAGCAGTACTTC many TRBJ2-7 - 14 TRBV5-1
CASSLGLARETQYF TGCGCCAGCAGCCTAGGACTAGCGAGAGAGACCCAGTACTTC few TRBJ2-5 TRBD2 14 TRBV5-1
CASGHRGSTEAFF TGTGCCAGCGGCCACAGGGGCTCCACTGAAGCTTTCTTT - TRBJ1-1 TRBD1 13 TRBV7-2
CASSRGPTTNEKLFF TGCGCCAGCAGCCGGGGACCGACGACTAATGAAAAACTGTTTTTT few TRBJ1-4 - 15 TRBV5-1
CASSGAGGVTDTQYF TGTGCCAGCAGTGGGGCCGGGGGCGTCACAGATACGCAGTATTTT few TRBJ2-3 - 15 TRBV12-3/TRBV12-4
CASTRSGAAYEQYF TGTGCCAGCACCCGAAGCGGGGCTGCCTACGAGCAGTACTTC - TRBJ2-7 TRBD2 14 TRBV27
CASSLNNNYGYTF TGTGCCAGCAGCTTAAACAACAACTATGGCTACACCTTC - TRBJ1-2 - 13 TRBV7-2
CASSDGLMNTEAFF TGCGCCAGCAGTGACGGATTGATGAACACTGAAGCTTTCTTT - TRBJ1-1 - 14 TRBV5-1
CAWARDRKNIQYF TGTGCCTGGGCCCGGGACAGGAAAAACATTCAGTACTTC - TRBJ2-4 TRBD1 13 TRBV30
CASSQSSPGATNEKLFF TGTGCCAGCAGCCAATCATCCCCCGGGGCAACTAATGAAAAACTGTTTTTT - TRBJ1-4 - 17 TRBV16
CAISDLDNEQFF TGTGCCATCAGTGATTTGGACAATGAGCAGTTCTTC - TRBJ2-1 - 12 TRBV10-3
CASSQEPGGYPEAFF TGTGCCAGCAGCCAAGAGCCAGGTGGGTACCCTGAAGCTTTCTTT many TRBJ1-1 - 15 TRBV3-1
CASSAGPQNTEAFF TGTGCCAGCAGCGCGGGACCGCAGAACACTGAAGCTTTCTTT many TRBJ1-1 - 14 TRBV2
CASSPNWEIHGYTF TGTGCCAGCAGCCCTAACTGGGAAATCCATGGCTACACCTTC - TRBJ1-2 - 14 TRBV7-2
CASSRNRAAYEQYF TGTGCCAGCTCACGGAACAGGGCAGCCTACGAGCAGTACTTC few TRBJ2-7 - 14 TRBV18
CASIGSGANTGELFF TGTGCCAGCATCGGTAGCGGAGCTAACACCGGGGAGCTGTTTTTT few TRBJ2-2 - 15 TRBV6-2/TRBV6-3
CASSPTQLGGGNEQFF TGTGCCAGCAGCCCGACGCAACTCGGCGGGGGCAATGAGCAGTTCTTC - TRBJ2-1 TRBD2 16 TRBV3-1